This TCR beta chain was documented in a study of early T cells in non-severe SARS-CoV-2 infection. Study-level information: Bulk RNA isolated from unsorted whole blood underwent sequencing; chains were not paired.

Germline CDR1 SGHRS, CDR2 YFSETQ. The ends were cut back, 4 bases at V and 0 bases at J, with 13 bases in the middle. This CDR3 contains 15 residues. The study's findings and limits: The study's VDJdb matching favored anti-spike CD8 responses and missed private and CD4 specificities.

This clonotype was recorded a few times. Its antigen remains unknown. The TCR library protocol was used to attach unique molecular identifiers. These identifiers were attached to individual cDNA molecules. TCRdb used MiXCR to reprocess the 5' RACE reads, holding one entry per CDR3 protein. The sample lists around 98,000 distinct CDR3 sequences, more than 9.5% occurring once. The chain uses TRBV5-1 and TRBJ1-1; D gene ambiguous. The sequenced material came from whole blood. The receptor's source is an adult who was a healthcare worker with PCR-confirmed SARS-CoV-2 infection or an uninfected control (not recorded which). The CDR3 DNA is TGCGCCAGCAGCCTAACCCCGCAGTTGAACACTGAAGCTTTCTTT. Translated, it gives CASSLTPQLNTEAFF.